This T cell receptor (beta chain) was identified during a study of CD8 T cells in ankylosing spondylitis. The study's findings and limits: Disease-associated clones were reportedly significantly overrepresented in matched ankylosing spondylitis synovial fluid. Typical of ankylosing spondylitis blood, it appeared, was a TCR beta motif of roughly eight highly homologous variants.

Many counts were recorded for this clonotype. The antigen remains undetermined. Libraries for TCR beta were made by quantitative 5'-RACE with molecular barcodes. A single record per CDR3 protein comes from TCRdb applying MiXCR to the 5' RACE reads. The repertoire holds some 250,000 distinct CDR3 sequences, with about 11% as singletons. CDR3 length: 16 residues. Germline loops: CDR1 SQVTM, CDR2 ANQGSEA. V dropped 5 bases and J dropped 0; count of bases not matched to a gene: 10. The sequencing input was blood, either unsorted or a sorted T cell fraction (not recorded which). J is TRBJ2-1 and V is TRBV29-1; 7 bases map to TRBD2. The sequence was obtained from a male donor with ankylosing spondylitis or in good health (not recorded which). The CDR3 DNA reads TGCAGCGTTCCTCAGACTAGCTGGAGCTCCTACAATGAGCAGTTCTTC. Translation gives CSVPQTSWSSYNEQFF.